The next 17 T cell receptor beta chains were all read from a single sample in a study of beta chain features in type 1 diabetes. No antigens are known for them. Study results and limitations: All four CD4+ subsets of Type 1 diabetes patients contained TCRB CDR3s that were moderately but significantly shorter.

The whole isolated RNA underwent reverse transcription, so sequencing captured expressed TCRB transcripts. This table comes from immunoSEQ multiplex PCR, and its TCRdb copy is limited to in-frame clones, with some not included. The data hold almost 350,000 clones, with approximately 9.9% observed a single time. The specimen was central memory CD4+ T cells from blood. These receptors all stem from a man aged 30 to 45 with type 1 diabetes.

A few counts support this clone. The J gene is TRBJ2-7, the V gene TRBV21-1; TRBD2, the table's D call, lacks a check against the DNA. TRBV21-1 is a pseudogene segment. The CDR3 has 17 residues. This chain's CDR3 is CASSDRGGLPPPSEQYF. The CDR3 nucleotides read TGTGCCAGCAGCGACCGCGGGGGACTACCTCCCCCCAGCGAGCAGTACTTC.

This rearrangement joins TRBV11-2 to TRBJ2-3; D call uncertain. CDR3 length: 14 residues. Germline CDR1 SGHAT, CDR2 FQNNGV. The V end was cut by 1 base, the J end by 4 bases, with 9 bases between. As DNA, the CDR3 is TGTGCCAGCAGCTTAGCCTCCTGGGCAGATACGCAGTATTTT. It codes for CASSLASWADTQYF.

The V and J genes are TRBV9 and TRBJ2-3; D ambiguous. Germline CDR1 and CDR2: SGDLS and YYNGEE. This CDR3 comprises 13 residues. V lost 4 bases and J 3 bases, leaving 9 bases between the germline ends. This CDR3 is CASSPISTDTQYF. CDR3 nucleotides: TGTGCCAGCAGCCCCATATCGACAGATACGCAGTATTTT.

The V gene is TRBV7-2, the J gene TRBJ1-4, with a possible D match to TRBD1 (5 bases). Germline assignment: CDR1 SGHTA and CDR2 FQGNSA. CDR3 length: 15 amino acids. Between the trimmed V and J ends, which lost 0 bases and 5 bases, there was a span of 10 bases. The CDR3 DNA is TGTGCCAGCAGCTTAGCGGCAGGGAGGAATGAAAAACTGTTTTTT. Translating it yields CASSLAAGRNEKLFF. Based on the CDR3 plus reference TRBV7-2 and TRBJ1-4, the full variable domain is GAGVSQSPSNKVTEKGKDVELRCDPISGHTALYWYRQSLGQGLEFLIYFQGNSAPDKSGLPSDRFSAERTGGSVSTLTIQRTQQEDSAVYLCASSLAAGRNEKLFFGSGTQLSVL.

The chain combines TRBV7-9 with TRBJ1-4, with unresolved D. This CDR3 region has 15 residues. Trimming left V 3 bases short and J 6 bases short, with 14 bases between. Germline V gives CDR1 SEHNR, CDR2 FQNEAQ (reference sequence). In DNA, the CDR3 is TGTGCCAGCAGCTTTACCTCCACTGGGGATGAAAAACTGTTTTTT. Translated, it gives CASSFTSTGDEKLFF.

This clone was seen only a few times. This sample also contains other DNA sequences that code for the same CDR3. This chain uses TRBV20-1 with TRBJ2-1; D is perhaps TRBD1 (6 bases). The CDR3 is 11 amino acids. V dropped 2 bases and J dropped 7 bases, with 6 bases sitting between them. CDR1 and CDR2 from the germline V gene are DFQATT and SNEGSKA (reference sequence). CDR3 residues: CSARRGNEQFF. CDR3 nucleotide sequence: TGCAGTGCTAGAAGGGGGAATGAGCAGTTCTTC.

This clone was seen only a few times. The rearrangement links TRBV18 to TRBJ1-1; possible D gene TRBD1, 6 bases. This CDR3 has 13 amino acids. V was cut by 6 bases and J by 4 bases, with 12 bases left in between. Germline-derived CDR1 and CDR2 are KGHSH and LQKENI. The CDR3 DNA reads as TGTGCCAGCTCGGACGTCAGGGGCACTGAAGCTTTCTTT. Its translation: CASSDVRGTEAFF. Full variable domain (missing parts from reference TRBV18 and TRBJ1-1): NAGVMQNPRHLVRRRGQEARLRCSPMKGHSHVYWYRQLPEEGLKFMVYLQKENIIDESGMPKERFSAEFPKEGPSILRIQQVVRGDSAAYFCASSDVRGTEAFFGQGTRLTVV.

V gene TRBV25-1 combines with J gene TRBJ2-3, with D maybe TRBD2 (6 bases). Looked up from germline, CDR1 is MGHDK and CDR2 is SYGVNS. The length of the CDR3 is 16 residues. V was clipped by 5 bases and J by 2 bases, with 17 bases between them. The CDR3 sequence: CASSSGRTADTDTQYF. The CDR3 nucleotides read TGTGCCAGCAGTAGTGGGAGGACGGCAGACACAGATACGCAGTATTTT.

This clone appeared a few times. The rearrangement links TRBV4-3 to TRBJ1-1; D unresolved. CDR3 length: 14 residues. V was clipped by 1 base and J by 4 bases, with 10 bases between them. Germline assignment: CDR1 LGHNA and CDR2 YSLEER. The CDR3 is CASSQGTASTEAFF. Here the CDR3 DNA reads TGCGCCAGCAGCCAAGGTACCGCGAGCACTGAAGCTTTCTTT.

The chain couples TRBV7-9 to TRBJ2-7; possibly TRBD1 for D (5 bases). The CDR3 contains 15 residues. Trimming left V 4 bases short and J 2 bases short, with 15 bases between. CDR1 is SEHNR, CDR2 FQNEAQ, per germline (reference sequence). CDR3 DNA: TGTGCCAGCAGCTCCCTCCAGGGTGCCACCTACGAGCAGTACTTC. Protein: CASSSLQGATYEQYF. Based on the CDR3 plus reference TRBV7-9 and TRBJ2-7, the full variable domain is DTGVSQNPRHKITKRGQNVTFRCDPISEHNRLYWYRQTLGQGPEFLTYFQNEAQLEKSRLLSDRFSAERPKGSFSTLEIQRTEQGDSAMYLCASSSLQGATYEQYFGPGTRLTVT.

This clone was detected only a few times. V is TRBV7-2 and J is TRBJ2-1; TRBD2 might be the D (7 bases). The germline V gene encodes CDR1 SGHTA and CDR2 FQGNSA. Between the trimmed V and J ends, which lost 2 bases and 4 bases, there was a span of 15 bases. This CDR3 has 16 amino acids. Here the CDR3 reads CASSLRGGGLYNEQFF. In DNA form, the CDR3 reads TGTGCCAGCAGCTTAAGAGGCGGGGGCCTATACAATGAGCAGTTCTTC.

The chain joins TRBV19 to TRBJ1-2; tentative D call: TRBD1 (5 bases). This CDR3 spans 13 amino acids. Trimming took off 7 bases at V and 7 bases at J, with 16 bases between the two ends. Germline V gene lookup returns CDR1 LNHDA and CDR2 SQIVND (reference sequence). The CDR3 DNA reads as TGTGCCAGTACCTGGCAGGCGCAGGGTGGCTACACCTTC. Its protein is CASTWQAQGGYTF.

The rearrangement links TRBV15 to TRBJ1-1; D ambiguous. Germline CDR1 LNHNV, CDR2 YYDKDF (reference sequence). This CDR3 spans 13 amino acids. V lost 7 bases and J lost 5, with 14 bases in between. The CDR3 coding sequence is TGTGCCACCACCAATACCTGGGGAACTGAAGCTTTCTTT. This codes for CATTNTWGTEAFF.

V gene TRBV18 combines with J gene TRBJ2-1, with D possibly TRBD2 on 5 matching bases. Trimming took off 6 bases at V and 5 bases at J, with 11 bases between the two ends. This CDR3 has 13 amino acids. Germline V CDR1 and CDR2: KGHSH, LQKENI. The CDR3 loop reads CASSPGNNNEQFF. The CDR3 coding sequence is TGTGCCAGCTCCCCCGGGAACAACAATGAGCAGTTCTTC. Looking up the rest from reference TRBV18 and TRBJ2-1 gives the full variable domain: NAGVMQNPRHLVRRRGQEARLRCSPMKGHSHVYWYRQLPEEGLKFMVYLQKENIIDESGMPKERFSAEFPKEGPSILRIQQVVRGDSAAYFCASSPGNNNEQFFGPGTRLTVL.

This clone was observed at least ten times. The rearrangement uses TRBV28 and TRBJ1-1; the match to TRBD1 covers 8 bases. Germline CDR1 MDHEN, CDR2 SYDVKM. After removal of 3 bases from V and 5 bases from J, the junction contained 8 bases not matched to a gene. The CDR3 runs to 15 residues. The CDR3 DNA reads TGTGCCAGCAGTTTTCCTCAGGGGGCGCTTACTGAAGCTTTCTTT. Protein: CASSFPQGALTEAFF.

The V and J genes are TRBV7-8 and TRBJ1-2; perhaps TRBD1 as D (6 bases). V lost 3 bases and J lost 1, with 9 bases in between. The length of the CDR3 is 14 residues. Germline CDR1 SGHVS, CDR2 FQNEAQ. For the CDR3, the DNA is TGTGCCAGCAGCTTTAACAGGGATAACTATGGCTACACCTTC. Its translation is CASSFNRDNYGYTF.

A word on this clone: Other DNA sequences from this sample encode an identical CDR3 as well. The chain uses TRBV4-3 and TRBJ1-1; no clear D gene. This CDR3 is built from 13 residues. V shed 4 bases and J shed 3 bases, with 9 bases lying between them. Per germline, CDR1 LGHNA and CDR2 YSLEER. CDR3 nucleotides: TGCGCCAGCAGCCCCCGGGGAGACACTGAAGCTTTCTTT. Its protein product is CASSPRGDTEAFF.